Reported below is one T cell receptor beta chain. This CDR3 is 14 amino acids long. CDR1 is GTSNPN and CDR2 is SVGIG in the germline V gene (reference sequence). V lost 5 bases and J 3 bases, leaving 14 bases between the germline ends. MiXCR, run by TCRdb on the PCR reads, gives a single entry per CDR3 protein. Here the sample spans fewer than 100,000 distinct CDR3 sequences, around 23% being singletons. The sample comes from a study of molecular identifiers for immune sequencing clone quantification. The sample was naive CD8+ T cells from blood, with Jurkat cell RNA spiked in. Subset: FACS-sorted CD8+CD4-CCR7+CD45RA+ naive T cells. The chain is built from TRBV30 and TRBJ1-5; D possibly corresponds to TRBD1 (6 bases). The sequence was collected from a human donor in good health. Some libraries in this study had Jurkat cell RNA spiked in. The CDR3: CAWDSGVLNQPQHF. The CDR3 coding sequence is TGTGCCTGGGACTCAGGGGTCCTCAATCAGCCCCAGCATTTT.